A selection of T cell receptor beta chains follows, all from one sample in a study of shared clonotypes between healthy human individuals. TCRdb keeps only in-frame clones here, not all; method: immunoSEQ multiplex PCR. This sample has 1,400,000 or so clones, with around 98.5% found just once. The source material was naive CD4+ T cells sorted from blood. These receptors all stem from a young man in good health. CDR3s include the opening cysteine and the closing phenylalanine or tryptophan. Each record gives: clone size, D gene, V gene, J gene, CDR3 protein, CDR3 DNA. A D gene is named only where the DNA matches it firmly. Rows give clone size only sometimes, using once, few, many, or a class for an expanded clone.

clone_size: NA
d_call: NA
v_call: TRBV10-3
j_call: TRBJ1-3
cdr3_aa: CAIGGSGNTIYF
cdr3_nt: TGTGCCATCGGGGGCTCTGGAAACACCATATATTTT

clone_size: NA
d_call: NA
v_call: TRBV29-1
j_call: TRBJ2-7
cdr3_aa: CSVSVPPSYEQYF
cdr3_nt: TGCAGCGTAAGTGTGCCTCCCTCCTACGAGCAGTACTTC

clone_size: NA
d_call: NA
v_call: TRBV6-5
j_call: TRBJ1-3
cdr3_aa: CASSYSSRAGNTIYF
cdr3_nt: TGTGCCAGCAGTTACTCATCCAGGGCTGGAAACACCATATATTTT

clone_size: NA
d_call: TRBD1
v_call: TRBV7-9
j_call: TRBJ2-5
cdr3_aa: CASSSGTGGEETQYF
cdr3_nt: TGTGCCAGCAGTTCCGGGACAGGGGGCGAAGAGACCCAGTACTTC

clone_size: once
d_call: NA
v_call: TRBV19
j_call: TRBJ1-1
cdr3_aa: CASSIGRELVNTEAFF
cdr3_nt: TGTGCCAGTAGTATAGGACGGGAGTTGGTGAACACTGAAGCTTTCTTT

clone_size: once
d_call: NA
v_call: TRBV7-2
j_call: TRBJ2-7
cdr3_aa: CASSRLYEQYF
cdr3_nt: TGTGCCAGCAGCCGTCTCTACGAGCAGTACTTC

clone_size: NA
d_call: NA
v_call: TRBV27
j_call: TRBJ2-7
cdr3_aa: CASSLTGADEQYF
cdr3_nt: TGTGCCAGCAGCTTGACAGGAGCAGACGAGCAGTACTTC

clone_size: NA
d_call: NA
v_call: TRBV2
j_call: TRBJ2-3
cdr3_aa: CASSDEGYTQYF
cdr3_nt: TGTGCCAGCAGTGACGAAGGGTATACGCAGTATTTT

clone_size: NA
d_call: TRBD1
v_call: TRBV18
j_call: TRBJ2-1
cdr3_aa: CASSPLDRGPNNEQFF
cdr3_nt: TGTGCCAGCTCACCACTGGACAGGGGGCCCAACAATGAGCAGTTCTTC

clone_size: NA
d_call: TRBD1
v_call: TRBV19
j_call: TRBJ1-5
cdr3_aa: CASRDRENQPQHF
cdr3_nt: TGTGCCAGTAGGGACAGGGAAAATCAGCCCCAGCATTTT

clone_size: NA
d_call: NA
v_call: TRBV7-9
j_call: TRBJ2-7
cdr3_aa: CASSLATEGMNWEQYF
cdr3_nt: TGTGCCAGCAGCTTAGCGACGGAGGGGATGAACTGGGAGCAGTACTTC

clone_size: NA
d_call: NA
v_call: TRBV6-5
j_call: TRBJ2-3
cdr3_aa: CASSPGPVDTQYF
cdr3_nt: TGTGCCAGCAGCCCAGGTCCCGTAGATACGCAGTATTTT

clone_size: once
d_call: NA
v_call: TRBV11-3
j_call: TRBJ2-2
cdr3_aa: CASSRLATGELFF
cdr3_nt: TGTGCCAGCAGCCGTCTAGCCACCGGGGAGCTGTTTTTT

clone_size: NA
d_call: NA
v_call: TRBV7-2
j_call: TRBJ2-7
cdr3_aa: CASSLAQGAAYEQYF
cdr3_nt: TGTGCCAGCAGCCTGGCGCAGGGAGCAGCATACGAGCAGTACTTC

clone_size: NA
d_call: TRBD1
v_call: TRBV7-2
j_call: TRBJ1-5
cdr3_aa: CASRNRGQPQHF
cdr3_nt: TGTGCCAGCAGGAACAGGGGACAGCCCCAGCATTTT

clone_size: NA
d_call: NA
v_call: TRBV11-2
j_call: TRBJ1-1
cdr3_aa: CASTLDRSNTEAFF
cdr3_nt: TGTGCCAGCACCCTAGACAGGTCAAACACTGAAGCTTTCTTT

clone_size: NA
d_call: TRBD2
v_call: TRBV28
j_call: TRBJ2-1
cdr3_aa: CASSDTGLAGVKGWYNEQFF
cdr3_nt: TGTGCCAGCAGTGATACGGGACTAGCGGGAGTAAAAGGGTGGTACAATGAGCAGTTCTTC

clone_size: NA
d_call: NA
v_call: TRBV2
j_call: TRBJ2-5
cdr3_aa: CASRQEGLREETQYF
cdr3_nt: TGTGCCAGCAGACAAGAGGGGCTACGCGAGGAGACCCAGTACTTC

clone_size: once
d_call: NA
v_call: TRBV10-3
j_call: TRBJ1-5
cdr3_aa: CANGQFSNQPQHF
cdr3_nt: TGTGCCAATGGACAGTTTAGCAATCAGCCCCAGCATTTT

clone_size: once
d_call: NA
v_call: TRBV5-6
j_call: TRBJ2-2
cdr3_aa: CASSLTVNTGELFF
cdr3_nt: TGTGCCAGCAGCTTGACTGTTAACACCGGGGAGCTGTTTTTT

clone_size: NA
d_call: NA
v_call: TRBV5-6
j_call: TRBJ1-2
cdr3_aa: CASSLASARASNYGYTF
cdr3_nt: TGTGCCAGCAGCTTGGCGTCGGCCAGGGCGTCTAACTATGGCTACACCTTC

clone_size: NA
d_call: NA
v_call: TRBV11-2
j_call: TRBJ2-5
cdr3_aa: CASRTSFGSQETQYF
cdr3_nt: TGTGCCAGCAGGACCTCGTTCGGGAGCCAAGAGACCCAGTACTTC

clone_size: NA
d_call: TRBD1
v_call: TRBV15
j_call: TRBJ1-2
cdr3_aa: CATSRVGQDYGYTF
cdr3_nt: TGTGCCACCAGCAGAGTTGGACAGGACTATGGCTACACCTTC

clone_size: NA
d_call: TRBD2
v_call: TRBV9
j_call: TRBJ2-1
cdr3_aa: CASSVTLGGAGGSNEQFF
cdr3_nt: TGTGCCAGCAGCGTAACCCTCGGAGGCGCGGGAGGTAGTAATGAGCAGTTCTTC

clone_size: NA
d_call: TRBD2
v_call: TRBV6-1
j_call: TRBJ2-1
cdr3_aa: CASSARWTSDYNEQFF
cdr3_nt: TGTGCCAGCAGTGCCCGGTGGACTAGCGATTACAATGAGCAGTTCTTC

clone_size: NA
d_call: NA
v_call: TRBV6-1
j_call: TRBJ2-7
cdr3_aa: CASSEVGSYEQYF
cdr3_nt: TGTGCCAGCAGTGAAGTGGGCTCCTACGAGCAGTACTTC

clone_size: NA
d_call: TRBD2
v_call: TRBV19
j_call: TRBJ2-7
cdr3_aa: CASSITSGREYEQYF
cdr3_nt: TGTGCCAGTAGTATCACTAGCGGGAGGGAGTACGAGCAGTACTTC

clone_size: NA
d_call: NA
v_call: TRBV28
j_call: TRBJ1-1
cdr3_aa: CASSFRRSTEAFF
cdr3_nt: TGTGCCAGCAGTTTTAGGCGTAGCACTGAAGCTTTCTTT